This entry describes one T cell receptor (beta chain). As yet, its antigen is unknown. The V end was cut by 7 bases, the J end by 0 bases, with 15 bases between. Germline lookup yields CDR1 MDHEN and CDR2 SYDVKM. The CDR3 loop spans 15 amino acids. This sample was included in a study of cytomegalovirus exposure and HLA in healthy donors. The PCR contained 60 Vbeta and 13 Jbeta primers. Method: immunoSEQ multiplex PCR; TCRdb's copy keeps in-frame clones and lacks some. This table has around 53,000 clones, over 70% appearing once. Findings and caveats of the study: Prior analysis indicated that the majority of TCR beta V segments exhibited productivity approximately 90% or approximately 30% of the time. Later analysis associated a missense DCLRE1C variant with TCR beta V- and J-gene trimming. The classifier reportedly diagnosed cytomegalovirus status with high sensitivity and specificity.

The receptor was isolated from a man aged 18 to 29 in good health and CMV-seronegative. The sequenced sample was PBMCs. The rearrangement uses TRBV28 and TRBJ1-1; no reliable D call. The chain's CDR3 is CASIQGRRMNTEAFF. CDR3 sequence (DNA): TGTGCCAGCATACAAGGGAGACGGATGAACACTGAAGCTTTCTTT.